These 15 T cell receptor beta chains were sequenced from one sample in a study of OX40 agonist ivuxolimab in advanced cancers. TCRdb keeps only in-frame clones here, not all; method: immunoSEQ multiplex PCR. Of about 50,000 clones in the sample, 89% were seen once. Sequenced material: CD4+ or CD8+ T cells sorted from blood, taken in a trial of the OX40 agonist ivuxolimab. These receptors were taken from an adult with an advanced solid tumor such as melanoma, head and neck, liver or kidney cancer.

The rearrangement uses TRBV7-9 and TRBJ2-5; 8 nucleotides match TRBD2. Trimming cost V 5 bases and J 1 base; bases outside gene matches: 6. Germline V gene sequence: CDR1 SEHNR, CDR2 FQNEAQ (reference sequence). The CDR3 is 15 amino acids. The CDR3 nucleotides are TGTGCCAGCAGCAACGTAGCGGGACCCCAAGAGACCCAGTACTTC. Protein: CASSNVAGPQETQYF. Based on the CDR3 plus reference TRBV7-9 and TRBJ2-5, the full variable domain is DTGVSQNPRHKITKRGQNVTFRCDPISEHNRLYWYRQTLGQGPEFLTYFQNEAQLEKSRLLSDRFSAERPKGSFSTLEIQRTEQGDSAMYLCASSNVAGPQETQYFGPGTRLLVL.

The rearrangement joins TRBV29-1 to TRBJ1-1; no clear D gene. This CDR3 contains 12 residues. Germline loops: CDR1 SQVTM, CDR2 ANQGSEA. The V gene lost 6 bases and the J gene lost 5 bases, with 13 bases spanning the gap. The CDR3 DNA reads as TGCAGCGTCGTCTGGATAGGTACTGAAGCTTTCTTT. It is translated as CSVVWIGTEAFF.

The CDR3 sequence is CASSLRLGWYGYTF. CDR3 nucleotides: TGTGCCAGCAGTTTAAGGCTGGGGTGGTATGGCTACACCTTC. The chain joins TRBV27 to TRBJ1-2; no definite D call. The V gene's germline CDR1 is MNHEY and CDR2 SMNVEV (reference sequence). The CDR3 runs to 14 residues. V was shortened by 2 bases and J by 5 bases, with 12 bases between the two germline ends.

The rearrangement uses TRBV6-5 and TRBJ2-7, with 7 positions matching TRBD1. Germline V gene lookup returns CDR1 MNHEY and CDR2 SVGAGI. The CDR3 is made up of 14 amino acids. V trimming: 4 bases; J trimming: 6 bases; junction bases outside the gene matches: 9. CDR3 residues: CASSWGRGFAEQYF. The DNA of the CDR3 is TGTGCCAGCAGTTGGGGCAGGGGGTTCGCCGAGCAGTACTTC.

This clone appeared once. The J gene is TRBJ1-2, the V gene TRBV29-1; D not resolved. V was shortened by 4 bases and J by 4 bases, with 4 bases between the two germline ends. This CDR3 comprises 10 residues. Germline CDR1 is SQVTM and CDR2 is ANQGSEA. The CDR3: CSVVTYGYTF. The CDR3 DNA is TGCAGCGTTGTTACCTATGGCTACACCTTC.

The V call is TRBV5-6, the J call TRBJ1-5; D unresolved. Between the trimmed V and J ends, which lost 4 bases and 3 bases, there was a span of 11 bases. The germline gives CDR1 SGHDT, CDR2 YYEEEE. The CDR3 is 14 residues long. The CDR3 protein is CASSEDGVNQPQHF. The CDR3 nucleotides read TGTGCCAGCAGCGAGGACGGAGTCAATCAGCCCCAGCATTTT.

The rearrangement joins TRBV15 to TRBJ1-5, with 10 bases aligning to TRBD1. With 5 bases clipped from V and 4 bases from J, the junction kept 5 bases outside the gene matches. The CDR3 has 15 residues. Per the germline V gene, CDR1 is LNHNV and CDR2 is YYDKDF (reference sequence). In nucleotides, the CDR3 is TGTGCCACCAGCTCACCGGGACAGGGGAATCAGCCCCAGCATTTT. This gives the protein CATSSPGQGNQPQHF.

This chain uses TRBV7-6 with TRBJ2-3; 9 bases are a match to TRBD2. The CDR3 contains 16 residues. Trimming at V came to 5 bases and at J to 4 bases, leaving 10 bases not matched to a gene. Germline values: CDR1 SGHVS, CDR2 FNYEAQ. In nucleotides, the CDR3 is TGTGCCAGCAGCACGGAGACTAGCGGAAGTCCAGATACGCAGTATTTT. Protein product: CASSTETSGSPDTQYF.

The chain uses TRBV6-5 and TRBJ1-1; perhaps TRBD1 as D (5 bases). This CDR3 has 13 amino acids. V was cut by 2 bases and J by 5 bases, with 9 bases left in between. Looked up from germline, CDR1 is MNHEY and CDR2 is SVGAGI. CDR3 sequence: CASSYGGDTEAFF. In DNA, the CDR3 is TGTGCCAGCAGTTACGGGGGGGATACTGAAGCTTTCTTT.

The rearrangement links TRBV29-1 to TRBJ2-7, with TRBD2 matching over 11 bases. Losses at the gene ends were 6 bases for V and 5 bases for J; bases not matched to a gene: 15. Germline CDR1 reads SQVTM; CDR2 reads ANQGSEA. The CDR3 consists of 16 residues. CDR3 loop: CSVAGTSGTILHEQYF. The CDR3 nucleotides are TGCAGCGTCGCTGGGACTAGCGGCACAATATTGCACGAGCAGTACTTC.

CDR3 residues: CASSLGNEQFF. The DNA of the CDR3 is TGTGCCAGCAGCTTGGGTAATGAGCAGTTCTTC. This chain joins TRBV5-5 and TRBJ2-1, with D unresolved. CDR1 and CDR2 (germline): SGHKS, YYEKEE (reference sequence). The length of the CDR3 is 11 residues. Trimming removed 0 bases from V and 7 bases from J, with 2 bases in between.

The V gene is TRBV30, the J gene TRBJ2-2; D unclear. The CDR3 contains 13 residues. Germline CDR1 is GTSNPN and CDR2 is SVGIG (reference sequence). V lost 8 bases, J lost 1 base, and 11 bases lay in between. The CDR3 loop is CAGRAENTGELFF. The CDR3 nucleotides are TGTGCCGGACGGGCAGAGAACACCGGGGAGCTGTTTTTT.

CDR3 nucleotide sequence: TGTGCCAGCAGGGGGAGGGCGGGGAACCAGCATTTT. This encodes CASRGRAGNQHF. The J gene is TRBJ1-5, the V gene TRBV6-1, with no clear D. Germline values: CDR1 MNHNS, CDR2 SASEGT. V was clipped by 6 bases and J by 12 bases, with 15 bases between them. The length of the CDR3 is 12 residues.

In DNA, the CDR3 is TGTGCCAGCAGCTTGAGGGGAGGGAGTCACTATGGCTACACCTTC. It specifies CASSLRGGSHYGYTF. The J gene is TRBJ1-2, the V gene TRBV5-6; D possibly corresponds to TRBD1 (5 bases). Deletions cut 1 base from V and 3 bases from J, with 13 bases between. Germline lookup yields CDR1 SGHDT and CDR2 YYEEEE. There are 15 residues in the CDR3. The variable domain in full, with the rest retrieved from reference TRBV5-6 and TRBJ1-2, is DAGVTQSPTHLIKTRGQQVTLRCSPKSGHDTVSWYQQALGQGPQFIFQYYEEEERQRGNFPDRFSGHQFPNYSSELNVNALLLGDSALYLCASSLRGGSHYGYTFGSGTRLTVV.

V usage is TRBV5-4 and J usage is TRBJ1-2; perhaps TRBD1 as D (6 bases). V lost 10 bases to trimming and J lost 7 bases, with 17 bases between them. Germline loops: CDR1 SGHNT, CDR2 YYREEE (reference sequence). The CDR3 runs 12 residues. CDR3 DNA sequence: TGTGCCGCGCTAAGGGAGACAGGTGGCTACACCTTC. It translates to CAALRETGGYTF.